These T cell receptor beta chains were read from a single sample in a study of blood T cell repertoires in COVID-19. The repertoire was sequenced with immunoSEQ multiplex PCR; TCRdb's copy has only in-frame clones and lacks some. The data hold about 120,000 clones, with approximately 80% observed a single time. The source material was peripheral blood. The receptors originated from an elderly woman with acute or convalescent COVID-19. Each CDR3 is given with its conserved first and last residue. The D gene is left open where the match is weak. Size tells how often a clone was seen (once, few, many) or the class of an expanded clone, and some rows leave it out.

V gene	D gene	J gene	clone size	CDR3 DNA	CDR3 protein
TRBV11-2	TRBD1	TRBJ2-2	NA	TGTGCCAGCAGCTTACAGGGGGTCAGGGGCACCGGGGAGCTGTTTTTT	CASSLQGVRGTGELFF
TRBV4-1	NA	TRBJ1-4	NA	TGCGCCAGCAGCCAAGATATGCGAGGAAAACTGTTTTTT	CASSQDMRGKLFF
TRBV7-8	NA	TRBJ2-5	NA	TGTGCCAGCACCCAAGGCAGGGTGGGAGGAGAGACCCAGTACTTC	CASTQGRVGGETQYF
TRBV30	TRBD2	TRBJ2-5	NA	TGTGCCTGGAGACTAGCGGGAGTTGAGACCCAGTACTTC	CAWRLAGVETQYF
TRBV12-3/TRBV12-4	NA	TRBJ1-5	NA	TGTGCCAGCAGCCTGGACAGAAATGGGCCCCAGCATTTT	CASSLDRNGPQHF
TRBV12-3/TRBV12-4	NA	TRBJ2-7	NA	TGTGCCAGCAGTTTCCTAGCAAGCGAGCAGTACTTC	CASSFLASEQYF
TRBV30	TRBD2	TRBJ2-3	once	TGTGCCTGGAGTGTTTTAGCGGGGGCTACAGATACGCAGTATTTT	CAWSVLAGATDTQYF
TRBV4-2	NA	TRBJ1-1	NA	TGTGCCAGCAGCCAAGGGACAGTCCGAGGCACTGAAGCTTTCTTT	CASSQGTVRGTEAFF
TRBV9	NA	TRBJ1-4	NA	TGTGCCAGCAGCGCCGGGACTCAGCCTAATGAAAAACTGTTTTTT	CASSAGTQPNEKLFF
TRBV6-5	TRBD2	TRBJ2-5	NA	TGTGCCAGCAGTTTAGCGGGTGCAGAGACCCAGTACTTC	CASSLAGAETQYF
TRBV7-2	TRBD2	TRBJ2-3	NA	TGTGCCAGCAGCGCGACTAGCGGGTTCACAGATACGCAGTATTTT	CASSATSGFTDTQYF
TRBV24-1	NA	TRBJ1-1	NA	TGTGCCACATCCAGGGGCACTGAAGCTTTCTTT	CATSRGTEAFF
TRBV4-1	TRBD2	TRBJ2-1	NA	TGCGCCAGCAGCTCCGGTAGCGGGAGCTCCTACAATGAGCAGTTCTTC	CASSSGSGSSYNEQFF
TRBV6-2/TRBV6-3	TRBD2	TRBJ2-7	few	TGTGCCAGCAGCCAACAGCGGGGGGGACTTACGGAGCAGTACTTC	CASSQQRGGLTEQYF
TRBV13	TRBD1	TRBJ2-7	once	TGTGCCAGCAGCTTCACAGACAGGGACTACGAGCAGTACTTC	CASSFTDRDYEQYF
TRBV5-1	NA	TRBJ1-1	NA	TGCGCCAGCAGCTTGGATTCACAGAACACTGAAGCTTTCTTT	CASSLDSQNTEAFF
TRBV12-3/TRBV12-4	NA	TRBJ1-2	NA	TGTGCCAGCACGACGGGGTTTAGCTATGGCTACACCTTC	CASTTGFSYGYTF
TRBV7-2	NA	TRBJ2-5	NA	TGTGCCAGCAGCTTACCCCTTGGACAGCCAGAAGAGACCCAGTACTTC	CASSLPLGQPEETQYF
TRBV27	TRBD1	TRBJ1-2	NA	TGTGCCAGCAGTCCGGGACAGGGGCCTGGCTACACCTTC	CASSPGQGPGYTF
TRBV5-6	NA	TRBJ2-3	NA	TGTGCCAGCAGCTTGACAGGGCTTGATAGTACGCAGTATTTT	CASSLTGLDSTQYF
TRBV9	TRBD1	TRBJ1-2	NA	TGTGCCAGCAGCCCAGAGGGGGCCGGCTACACCTTC	CASSPEGAGYTF
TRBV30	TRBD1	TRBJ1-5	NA	TGTGCCTGGAGTGTAAGGACAGGGTATAGCAATCAGCCCCAGCATTTT	CAWSVRTGYSNQPQHF
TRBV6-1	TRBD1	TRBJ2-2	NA	TGTGCCAGCAGTGAAGTTACAGGGGGAAACACCGGGGAGCTGTTTTTT	CASSEVTGGNTGELFF
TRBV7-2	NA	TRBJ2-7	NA	TGTGCCAGCAGCTTACGACCTAGCCAGATGGGTGGGTACGAGCAGTACTTC	CASSLRPSQMGGYEQYF
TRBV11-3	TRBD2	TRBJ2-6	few	TGTGCCAGCAGCTCCGGGGGGTTCTCTGGGGCCAACGTCCTGACTTTC	CASSSGGFSGANVLTF
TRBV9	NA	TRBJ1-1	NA	TGTGCCAGCAGCGCGCCGGGAGCAGGGAGAACCACTGAAGCTTTCTTT	CASSAPGAGRTTEAFF
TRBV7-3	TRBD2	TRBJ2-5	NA	TGTGCCAGCAGCTCCCAAGCGGGAGCGGAGACCCAGTACTTC	CASSSQAGAETQYF